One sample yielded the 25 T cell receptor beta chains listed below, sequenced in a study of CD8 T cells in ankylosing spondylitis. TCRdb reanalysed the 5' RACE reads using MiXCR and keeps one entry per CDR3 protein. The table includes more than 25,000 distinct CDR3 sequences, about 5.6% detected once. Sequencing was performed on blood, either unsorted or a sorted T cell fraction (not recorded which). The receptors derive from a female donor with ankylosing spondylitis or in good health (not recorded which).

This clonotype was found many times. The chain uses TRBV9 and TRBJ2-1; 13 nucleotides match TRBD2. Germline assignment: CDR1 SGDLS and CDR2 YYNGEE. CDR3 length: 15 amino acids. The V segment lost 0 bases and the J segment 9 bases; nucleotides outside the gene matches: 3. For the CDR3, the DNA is TGTGCCAGCAGCGTAGCACTAGCGGGGGGGACTGAGCAGTTCTTC. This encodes CASSVALAGGTEQFF.

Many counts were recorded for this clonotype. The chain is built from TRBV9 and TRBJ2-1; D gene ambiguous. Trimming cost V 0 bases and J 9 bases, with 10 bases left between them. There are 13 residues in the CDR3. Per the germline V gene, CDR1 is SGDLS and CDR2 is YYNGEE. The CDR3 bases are TGTGCCAGCAGCGTAGAGTTACAGAGTGAGCAGTTCTTC. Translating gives CASSVELQSEQFF.

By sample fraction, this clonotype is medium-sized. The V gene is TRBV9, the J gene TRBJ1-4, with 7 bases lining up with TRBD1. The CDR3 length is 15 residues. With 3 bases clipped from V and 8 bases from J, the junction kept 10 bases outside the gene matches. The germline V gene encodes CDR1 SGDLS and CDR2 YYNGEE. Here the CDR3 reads CASSALPGQREKLFF. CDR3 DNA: TGTGCCAGCAGCGCCCTACCGGGACAGAGGGAAAAACTGTTTTTT.

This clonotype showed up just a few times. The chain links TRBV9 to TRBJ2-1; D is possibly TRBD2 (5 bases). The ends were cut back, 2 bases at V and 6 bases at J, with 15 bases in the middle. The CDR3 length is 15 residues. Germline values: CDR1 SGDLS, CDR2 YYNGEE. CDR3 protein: CASSVTPTRSNEQFF. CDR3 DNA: TGTGCCAGCAGCGTTACCCCCACTAGATCCAATGAGCAGTTCTTC.

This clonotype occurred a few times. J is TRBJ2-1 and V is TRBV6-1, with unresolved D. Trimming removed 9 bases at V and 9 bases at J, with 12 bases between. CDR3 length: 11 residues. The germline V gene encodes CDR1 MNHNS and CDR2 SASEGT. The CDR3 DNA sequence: TGTGCCAGGTTATTCAGTGGTGAGCAGTTCTTC. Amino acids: CARLFSGEQFF.

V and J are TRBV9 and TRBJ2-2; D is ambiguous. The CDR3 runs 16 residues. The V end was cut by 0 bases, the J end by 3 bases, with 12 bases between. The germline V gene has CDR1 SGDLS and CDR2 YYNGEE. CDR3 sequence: CASSVASAGHTGELFF. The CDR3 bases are TGTGCCAGCAGCGTAGCATCGGCAGGACACACCGGGGAGCTGTTTTTT.

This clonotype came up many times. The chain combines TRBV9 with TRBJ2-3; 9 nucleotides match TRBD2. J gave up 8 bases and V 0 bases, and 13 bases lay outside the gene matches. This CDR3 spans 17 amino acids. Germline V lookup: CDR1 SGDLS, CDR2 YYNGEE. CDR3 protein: CASSVVPSGGQGGTQYF. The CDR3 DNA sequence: TGTGCCAGCAGCGTAGTTCCGAGCGGGGGGCAGGGTGGTACGCAGTATTTT.

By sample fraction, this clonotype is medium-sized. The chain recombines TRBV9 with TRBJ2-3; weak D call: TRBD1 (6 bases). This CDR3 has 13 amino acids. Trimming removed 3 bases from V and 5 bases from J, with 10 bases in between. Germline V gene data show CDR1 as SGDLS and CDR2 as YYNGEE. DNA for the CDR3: TGTGCCAGCAGCGGGGGGCGAGAAGATACGCAGTATTTT. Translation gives CASSGGREDTQYF. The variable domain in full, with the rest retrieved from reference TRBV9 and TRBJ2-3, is DSGVTQTPKHLITATGQRVTLRCSPRSGDLSVYWYQQSLDQGLQFLIQYYNGEERAKGNILERFSAQQFPDLHSELNLSSLELGDSALYFCASSGGREDTQYFGPGTRLTVL.

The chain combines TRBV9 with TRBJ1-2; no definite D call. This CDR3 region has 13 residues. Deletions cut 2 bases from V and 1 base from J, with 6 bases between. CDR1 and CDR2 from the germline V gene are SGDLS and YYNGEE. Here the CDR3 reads CASSVDFNYGYTF. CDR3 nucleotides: TGTGCCAGCAGCGTGGACTTTAACTATGGCTACACCTTC.

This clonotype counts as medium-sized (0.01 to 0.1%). CDR3 amino acids: CASSSTANTEAFF. The CDR3 DNA reads as TGTGCCAGCAGCTCCACAGCGAACACTGAAGCTTTCTTT. The chain combines TRBV9 with TRBJ1-1; D uncertain. Per the germline V gene, CDR1 is SGDLS and CDR2 is YYNGEE. The length of the CDR3 is 13 residues. V lost 4 bases, J lost 1 base, and 8 bases lay in between. Full variable domain (missing parts from reference TRBV9 and TRBJ1-1): DSGVTQTPKHLITATGQRVTLRCSPRSGDLSVYWYQQSLDQGLQFLIQYYNGEERAKGNILERFSAQQFPDLHSELNLSSLELGDSALYFCASSSTANTEAFFGQGTRLTVV.

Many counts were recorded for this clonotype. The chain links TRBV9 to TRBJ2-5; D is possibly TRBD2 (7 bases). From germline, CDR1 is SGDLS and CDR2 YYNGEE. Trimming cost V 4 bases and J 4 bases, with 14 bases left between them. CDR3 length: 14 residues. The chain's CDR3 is CASSQAGGRETQYF. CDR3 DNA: TGTGCCAGCAGCCAAGCCGGGGGGCGAGAGACCCAGTACTTC.

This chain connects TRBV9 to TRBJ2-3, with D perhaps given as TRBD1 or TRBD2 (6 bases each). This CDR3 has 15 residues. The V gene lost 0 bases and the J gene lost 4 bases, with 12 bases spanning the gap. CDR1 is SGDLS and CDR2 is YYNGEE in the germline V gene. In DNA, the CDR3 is TGTGCCAGCAGCGTAGTTGGGGGGCAGGCAGATACGCAGTATTTT. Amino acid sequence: CASSVVGGQADTQYF.

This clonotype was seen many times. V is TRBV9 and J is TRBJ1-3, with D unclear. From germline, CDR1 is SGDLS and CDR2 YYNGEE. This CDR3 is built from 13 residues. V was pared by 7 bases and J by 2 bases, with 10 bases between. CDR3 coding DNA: TGTGCCAGCTCGCGCGTCGCTGGAAACACCATATATTTT. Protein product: CASSRVAGNTIYF.

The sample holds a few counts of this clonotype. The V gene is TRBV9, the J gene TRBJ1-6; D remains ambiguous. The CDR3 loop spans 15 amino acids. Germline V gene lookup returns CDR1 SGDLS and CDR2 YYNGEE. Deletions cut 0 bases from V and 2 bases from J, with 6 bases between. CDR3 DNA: TGTGCCAGCAGCGTAGCTCCAACCTATAATTCACCCCTCCACTTT. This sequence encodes CASSVAPTYNSPLHF.

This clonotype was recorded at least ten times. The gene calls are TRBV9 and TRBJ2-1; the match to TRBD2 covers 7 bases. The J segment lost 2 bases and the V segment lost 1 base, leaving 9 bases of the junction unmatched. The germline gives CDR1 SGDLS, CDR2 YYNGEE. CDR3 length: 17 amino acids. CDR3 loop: CASSVWDSGYTYNEQFF. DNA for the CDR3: TGTGCCAGCAGCGTATGGGATAGCGGGTACACCTACAATGAGCAGTTCTTC.

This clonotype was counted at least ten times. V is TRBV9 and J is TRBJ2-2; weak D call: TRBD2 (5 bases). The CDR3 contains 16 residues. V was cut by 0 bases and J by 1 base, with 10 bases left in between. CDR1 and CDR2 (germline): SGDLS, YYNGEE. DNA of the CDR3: TGTGCCAGCAGCGTAGTTGCGGGCGGGAACACCGGGGAGCTGTTTTTT. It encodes CASSVVAGGNTGELFF.

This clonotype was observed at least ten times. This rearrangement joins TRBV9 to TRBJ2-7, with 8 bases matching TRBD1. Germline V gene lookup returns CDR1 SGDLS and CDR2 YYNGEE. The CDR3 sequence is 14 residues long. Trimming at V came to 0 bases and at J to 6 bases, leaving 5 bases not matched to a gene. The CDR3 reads CASSVVQGASEQYF. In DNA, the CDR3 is TGTGCCAGCAGCGTAGTTCAGGGGGCTAGCGAGCAGTACTTC. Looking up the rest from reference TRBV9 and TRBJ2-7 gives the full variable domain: DSGVTQTPKHLITATGQRVTLRCSPRSGDLSVYWYQQSLDQGLQFLIQYYNGEERAKGNILERFSAQQFPDLHSELNLSSLELGDSALYFCASSVVQGASEQYFGPGTRLTVT.

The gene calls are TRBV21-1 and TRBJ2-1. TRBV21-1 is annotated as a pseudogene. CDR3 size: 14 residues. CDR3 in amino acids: CATLIKLSYNEQFF. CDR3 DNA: TGTGCCACTTTGATAAAGCTATCCTACAATGAGCAGTTCTTC.

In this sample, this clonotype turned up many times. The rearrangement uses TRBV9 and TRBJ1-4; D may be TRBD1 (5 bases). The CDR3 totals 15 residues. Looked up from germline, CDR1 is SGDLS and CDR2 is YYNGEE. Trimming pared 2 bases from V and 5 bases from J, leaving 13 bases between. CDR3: CASSVRQGLNEKLFF. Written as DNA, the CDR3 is TGTGCCAGCAGCGTCCGCCAGGGCCTAAATGAAAAACTGTTTTTT.

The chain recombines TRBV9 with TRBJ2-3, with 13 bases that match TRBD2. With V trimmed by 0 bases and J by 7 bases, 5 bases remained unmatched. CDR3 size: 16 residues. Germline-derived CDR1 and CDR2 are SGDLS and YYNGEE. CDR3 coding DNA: TGTGCCAGCAGCGTAGGGACTAGCGGGAGTGTATATACGCAGTATTTT. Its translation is CASSVGTSGSVYTQYF. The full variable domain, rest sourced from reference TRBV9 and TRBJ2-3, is DSGVTQTPKHLITATGQRVTLRCSPRSGDLSVYWYQQSLDQGLQFLIQYYNGEERAKGNILERFSAQQFPDLHSELNLSSLELGDSALYFCASSVGTSGSVYTQYFGPGTRLTVL.

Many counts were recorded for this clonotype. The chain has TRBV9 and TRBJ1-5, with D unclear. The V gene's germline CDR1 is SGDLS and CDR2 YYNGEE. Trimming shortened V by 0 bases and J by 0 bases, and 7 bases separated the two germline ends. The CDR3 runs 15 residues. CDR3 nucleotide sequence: TGTGCCAGCAGCGTAGATAGCCGTAGCAATCAGCCCCAGCATTTT. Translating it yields CASSVDSRSNQPQHF.

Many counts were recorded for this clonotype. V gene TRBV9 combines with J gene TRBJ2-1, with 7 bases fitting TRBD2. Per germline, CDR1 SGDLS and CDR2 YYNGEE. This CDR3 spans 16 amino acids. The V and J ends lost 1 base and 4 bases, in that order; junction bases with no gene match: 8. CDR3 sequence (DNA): TGTGCCAGCAGCGTACAGTTCTCGGGGGGATACAATGAGCAGTTCTTC. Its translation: CASSVQFSGGYNEQFF.

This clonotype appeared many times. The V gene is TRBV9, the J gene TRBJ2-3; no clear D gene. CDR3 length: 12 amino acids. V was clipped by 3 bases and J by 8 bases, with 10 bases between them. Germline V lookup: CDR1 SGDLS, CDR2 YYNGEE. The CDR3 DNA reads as TGTGCCAGCAGCGCGCAACACGGTACGCAGTATTTT. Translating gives CASSAQHGTQYF.

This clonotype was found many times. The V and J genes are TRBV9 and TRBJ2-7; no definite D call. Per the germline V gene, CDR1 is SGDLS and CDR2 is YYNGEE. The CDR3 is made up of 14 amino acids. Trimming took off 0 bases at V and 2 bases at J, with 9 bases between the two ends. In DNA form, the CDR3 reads TGTGCCAGCAGCGTAGACGGCAGGCCCTACGAGCAGTACTTC. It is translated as CASSVDGRPYEQYF.

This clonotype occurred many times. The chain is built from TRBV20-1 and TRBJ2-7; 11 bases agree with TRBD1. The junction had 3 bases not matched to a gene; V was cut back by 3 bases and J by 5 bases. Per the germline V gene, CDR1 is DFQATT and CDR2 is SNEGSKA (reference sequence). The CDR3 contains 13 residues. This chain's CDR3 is CSASRDRGNEQYF. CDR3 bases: TGCAGTGCTAGCCGGGACAGGGGGAACGAGCAGTACTTC.